This T cell receptor (beta chain) was captured by sequencing in a study of CD8+ T cells in alopecia areata. The V and J ends lost 0 bases and 10 bases respectively, with 10 bases between them. Germline loops: CDR1 MNHEY, CDR2 SMNVEV (reference sequence). CDR3 length: 13 residues. Specified treatment: oral pan-JAK inhibitor, 5-10 mg twice daily. It was cDNA, reverse transcribed from extracted RNA, that served as the sequencing template. Here immunoSEQ multiplex PCR was the method, and the copy in TCRdb shows in-frame clones only, minus some. The repertoire has around 190,000 clones, about 65% of them found once; the top ten carry about 1.3%.

This TCR was recovered from a human donor with alopecia areata. The sample in question was CD4+ T cells sorted from blood, obtained around week 50, from a patient treated with tofacitinib. The genes are TRBV27 and TRBJ2-1; D possibly corresponds to TRBD2 (5 bases). The CDR3 bases are TGTGCCAGCAGTTTATCGGCGAGCGGAGAGCAGTTCTTC. Translating it yields CASSLSASGEQFF.